A single sample gave rise to the 17 T cell receptor beta chains below, sequenced in a study of blood T cell repertoires in COVID-19. This table comes from immunoSEQ multiplex PCR, and its TCRdb copy is limited to in-frame clones, with some not included. The sample contains 65,000 to 90,000 clones, roughly 88% of which appear only once. Sequencing was performed on peripheral blood. All receptors derive from a human donor in a cohort sampled during active COVID-19.

This clone has just one count. The rearrangement uses TRBV24-1 and TRBJ2-1, with 15 bases aligning to TRBD2. Germline loops: CDR1 KGHDR, CDR2 SFDVKD. With V trimmed by 7 bases and J by 9 bases, 0 bases remained unmatched. There are 13 residues in the CDR3. CDR3 protein: CATRGLAGGEQFF. The DNA for the CDR3 is TGTGCCACCAGGGGACTAGCGGGAGGTGAGCAGTTCTTC.

This clone was seen only once. This chain links TRBV4-1 with TRBJ2-1, with 13 bases that match TRBD2. The V and J ends lost 1 base and 8 bases, in that order; junction bases with no gene match: 11. The CDR3 has 18 amino acids. CDR1 is MGHRA, CDR2 YSYEKL, per germline. CDR3 loop: CASSQVDLGLAGDHEQFF. The CDR3 coding sequence is TGCGCCAGCAGCCAAGTCGACCTTGGACTAGCGGGAGATCATGAGCAGTTCTTC.

The chain is built from TRBV11-2 and TRBJ2-7; TRBD1 might be the D (6 bases). In germline, CDR1 is SGHAT, CDR2 FQNNGV. This CDR3 has 14 residues. The V gene lost 1 base and the J gene lost 3 bases, with 10 bases spanning the gap. CDR3 amino acids: CASSLGRGIYEQYF. For the CDR3, the DNA is TGTGCCAGCAGCTTAGGCAGGGGAATCTACGAGCAGTACTTC.

CDR3 coding DNA: TGTGCCAGTAGTATAGATATAGGGACAATGAACACCGGGGAGCTGTTTTTT. It is translated as CASSIDIGTMNTGELFF. The chain joins TRBV19 to TRBJ2-2; D might be TRBD1 (6 bases). Per germline, CDR1 LNHDA and CDR2 SQIVND (reference sequence). This CDR3 comprises 17 residues. V lost 0 bases and J lost 1, with 12 bases in between.

V gene TRBV15 combines with J gene TRBJ2-1; a weak D match, TRBD1 (5 bases). V lost 0 bases and J lost 0, with 12 bases in between. This CDR3 spans 17 amino acids. Germline CDR1 and CDR2: LNHNV and YYDKDF (reference sequence). CDR3 sequence reads: CATSREGAYSSYNEQFF. CDR3 coding DNA: TGTGCCACCAGCAGAGAAGGGGCATATAGCTCCTACAATGAGCAGTTCTTC.

The V gene is TRBV9, the J gene TRBJ2-3; TRBD2 matches at 8 bases. The CDR3 has 19 residues. Germline V gives CDR1 SGDLS, CDR2 YYNGEE. Trimming removed 4 bases from V and 3 bases from J; junction bases left unmatched: 19. In nucleotides, the CDR3 is TGTGCCAGCAGCACCCATCGATTATTCCGGGGGGGAGGGACAGATACGCAGTATTTT. It encodes CASSTHRLFRGGGTDTQYF.

The table lists this clone with a count of one. J is TRBJ2-3 and V is TRBV10-1, with D possibly TRBD2 on 5 matching bases. Trimming shortened V by 3 bases and J by 2 bases, and 9 bases separated the two germline ends. Germline values: CDR1 WNHNN, CDR2 SYGVQD (reference sequence). This CDR3 comprises 14 residues. CDR3 sequence: CASSDTGITDTQYF. CDR3 DNA: TGCGCCAGCAGTGATACGGGAATCACAGATACGCAGTATTTT.

This chain joins TRBV27 and TRBJ1-5; TRBD1 agrees at 8 bases. J lost 2 bases, V lost 0 bases, and 3 bases had no gene match. The germline CDR1 and CDR2 sequences are MNHEY and SMNVEV (reference sequence). The CDR3 has 16 amino acids. The DNA of the CDR3 is TGTGCCAGCAGTTTATCGTTGGGACAGGGCAATCAGCCCCAGCATTTT. Its translation: CASSLSLGQGNQPQHF.

The V and J genes are TRBV6-4 and TRBJ2-3; 13 nucleotides agree with TRBD2. The germline V gene has CDR1 MRHNA and CDR2 SNTAGT. Trimming removed 5 bases from V and 2 bases from J; junction bases left unmatched: 4. This CDR3 contains 16 residues. The CDR3 loop reads CASSPTSGGDTDTQYF. CDR3 nucleotides: TGTGCCAGCAGTCCTACTAGCGGGGGGGACACAGATACGCAGTATTTT.

This clone was detected only once. The chain is built from TRBV20-1 and TRBJ2-7; 10 bases fit TRBD2. Germline V gene lookup returns CDR1 DFQATT and CDR2 SNEGSKA (reference sequence). CDR3 length: 15 amino acids. V shed 3 bases, J shed 4 bases, and the junction held 9 bases outside the gene matches. CDR3 DNA sequence: TGCAGTGCTAGTGTGCTAGCGGGGGCCGGATACGAGCAGTACTTC. This sequence encodes CSASVLAGAGYEQYF.

The chain uses TRBV6-2 or TRBV6-3 and TRBJ1-2; maybe TRBD1 (5 bases). CDR3 length: 13 residues. From germline, CDR1 is MNHEY and CDR2 SVGEGT. The ends were cut back, 2 bases at V and 6 bases at J, with 10 bases in the middle. As DNA, the CDR3 is TGTGCCAGCAGTTACGGACATATTGATGGCTACACCTTC. Translated: CASSYGHIDGYTF.

The rearrangement joins TRBV28 to TRBJ2-5; 10 nucleotides align to TRBD1. Germline V gives CDR1 MDHEN, CDR2 SYDVKM. The J segment lost 0 bases and the V segment lost 6 bases, leaving 7 bases of the junction unmatched. The length of the CDR3 is 16 residues. The CDR3 here is CASRAPGQGNQETQYF. The CDR3 nucleotides are TGTGCCAGCAGAGCACCGGGACAGGGGAACCAAGAGACCCAGTACTTC.

The CDR3 loop is CASSQGLMNTEAFF. In DNA form, the CDR3 reads TGTGCCAGCAGCCAGGGGTTAATGAACACTGAAGCTTTCTTT. V is TRBV11-2 and J is TRBJ1-1; D is possibly TRBD1 (6 bases). V was trimmed by 5 bases and J by 0 bases, leaving 10 bases between them. Germline lookup yields CDR1 SGHAT and CDR2 FQNNGV. The CDR3 runs to 14 residues.

Remarks on this clone: At one boundary the junction diverges from the germline segment, which might be a read error. This chain links TRBV7-2 with TRBJ2-7, with D possibly TRBD2 on 5 matching bases. Germline CDR1 and CDR2: SGHTA and FQGNSA. CDR3 length: 16 amino acids. CDR3 coding DNA: TGTGCCAGCAGCATAGCGCCGACAACGGGATCCTACGAGCAGTACTTC. Protein product: CASSIAPTTGSYEQYF. Combining the CDR3 with reference TRBV7-2 and TRBJ2-7 gives the whole variable domain GAGVSQSPSNKVTEKGKDVELRCDPISGHTALYWYRQSLGQGLEFLIYFQGNSAPDKSGLPSDRFSAERTGGSVSTLTIQRTQQEDSAVYLCASSIAPTTGSYEQYFGPGTRLTVT.

The table lists this clone with a few counts. The sample has other DNA sequences that encode this CDR3 too. CDR3 coding DNA: TGTGCCAGCAGCCAAGGGGGCCGCTCCTACGAGCAGTACTTC. It is translated as CASSQGGRSYEQYF. V and J are TRBV14 and TRBJ2-7, with D possibly being TRBD1 (5 bases). V lost 1 base and J lost 0, with 7 bases in between. The CDR3 sequence is 14 residues long. Germline V gene lookup returns CDR1 SGHDN and CDR2 FVKESK. The full variable domain, in which reference TRBV14 and TRBJ2-7 provide the parts outside the CDR3, is EAGVTQFPSHSVIEKGQTVTLRCDPISGHDNLYWYRRVMGKEIKFLLHFVKESKQDESGMPNNRFLAERTGGTYSTLKVQPAELEDSGVYFCASSQGGRSYEQYFGPGTRLTVT.

The chain's CDR3 is CASSLRQGPDAGSYEQYF. The CDR3 region has the DNA TGTGCCAGCAGCCTCCGACAGGGTCCTGATGCGGGCTCCTACGAGCAGTACTTC. The chain recombines TRBV11-3 with TRBJ2-7; TRBD1 matches at 7 bases. Germline values: CDR1 SGHNT, CDR2 YENEEA. Losses at the gene ends were 5 bases for V and 0 bases for J; bases not matched to a gene: 16. There are 18 residues in the CDR3.

The CDR3 sequence: CASSLDRAQDTQYF. CDR3 in DNA: TGTGCCAGCAGCTTGGACAGGGCACAAGATACGCAGTATTTT. This sequence joins TRBV7-2 and TRBJ2-3, with 8 nucleotides matching TRBD1. The CDR3 spans 14 residues. Unmatched junction bases numbered 4, after V lost 3 bases and J lost 5 bases. Germline CDR1 and CDR2: SGHTA and FQGNSA.